This T cell receptor beta chain was sequenced during a study of OX40 agonist ivuxolimab in advanced cancers. Study-wide context: Ivuxolimab, an antibody acting as an agonist of OX40 (CD134), was used to treat patients.

The study's findings and limits: In CD8+ T cells, expanded clones were on average more numerous than in CD4+.

Clones were sequenced by immunoSEQ multiplex PCR, and TCRdb holds only the in-frame ones, with some missing. The sample records 54,000 or so clones, about 87% being singletons. CDR1 and CDR2 from the germline V gene are SGDLS and YYNGEE. This CDR3 comprises 13 residues. Trimming took off 4 bases at V and 0 bases at J, with 7 bases between the two ends. Remarks on this clone: What it binds is unknown.

Sequenced material: CD4+ or CD8+ T cells sorted from blood, taken in a trial of the OX40 agonist ivuxolimab. This sequence was found in an adult with an advanced solid tumor such as melanoma, head and neck, liver or kidney cancer. The chain has TRBV9 and TRBJ1-1; D is ambiguous. The CDR3: CASSPTMNTEAFF. As DNA, the CDR3 is TGTGCCAGCAGCCCCACCATGAACACTGAAGCTTTCTTT.